A selection of T cell receptor beta chains follows, all from one sample in a study of shared clonotypes between healthy human individuals. Repertoires were generated with immunoSEQ multiplex PCR, while TCRdb's copy carries only in-frame clones and drops some. Found here are 950,000 to 1,300,000 clones, about three quarters of them singletons; the top ten hold approximately 1.3%. The sequencing input was memory CD4+ T cells sorted from blood. These receptor sequences come from a young man in good health. CDR3s include the opening cysteine and the closing phenylalanine or tryptophan.

cdr3_length: 14
v_call: TRBV19
j_call: TRBJ2-7
cdr3_aa: CASSINSGSYEQYF

cdr3_length: 14
v_call: TRBV6-1
j_call: TRBJ2-1
cdr3_aa: CASVPWTSSNEQFF

cdr3_length: 11
v_call: TRBV28
j_call: TRBJ2-7
cdr3_aa: CASSLGRNQYF

cdr3_length: 16
v_call: TRBV5-1
j_call: TRBJ2-6
cdr3_aa: CASSSGQFSGANVLTF

cdr3_length: 19
v_call: TRBV10-3
j_call: TRBJ2-1
cdr3_aa: CAISDSGLAGLPRWNEQFF

cdr3_length: 15
v_call: TRBV4-1
j_call: TRBJ1-5
cdr3_aa: CASSQDGQGNQPQHF

cdr3_length: 16
v_call: TRBV12-5
j_call: TRBJ2-7
cdr3_aa: CASGLNRQGFSYEQYF

cdr3_length: 11
v_call: TRBV30
j_call: TRBJ2-3
cdr3_aa: CAWDSTDTQYF

cdr3_length: 14
v_call: TRBV28
j_call: TRBJ2-5
cdr3_aa: CASIPGGIQETQYF

cdr3_length: 13
v_call: TRBV7-2
j_call: TRBJ1-1
cdr3_aa: CASSQAGRGEAFF

cdr3_length: 15
v_call: TRBV7-9
j_call: TRBJ2-3
cdr3_aa: CASSFRQASTDTQYF

cdr3_length: 15
v_call: TRBV5-1
j_call: TRBJ2-1
cdr3_aa: CASSLSQQGSGEQFF

cdr3_length: 15
v_call: TRBV7-2
j_call: TRBJ2-1
cdr3_aa: CASSRLAGGLNEQFF

cdr3_length: 14
v_call: TRBV5-6
j_call: TRBJ2-5
cdr3_aa: CASSTTSGSETQYF

cdr3_length: 13
v_call: TRBV11-2
j_call: TRBJ2-1
cdr3_aa: CASSWTGDNEQFF

cdr3_length: 13
v_call: TRBV2
j_call: TRBJ2-2
cdr3_aa: CASSGKGTGELFF

cdr3_length: 15
v_call: TRBV30
j_call: TRBJ1-6
cdr3_aa: CAWSVDSSYNSPLHF